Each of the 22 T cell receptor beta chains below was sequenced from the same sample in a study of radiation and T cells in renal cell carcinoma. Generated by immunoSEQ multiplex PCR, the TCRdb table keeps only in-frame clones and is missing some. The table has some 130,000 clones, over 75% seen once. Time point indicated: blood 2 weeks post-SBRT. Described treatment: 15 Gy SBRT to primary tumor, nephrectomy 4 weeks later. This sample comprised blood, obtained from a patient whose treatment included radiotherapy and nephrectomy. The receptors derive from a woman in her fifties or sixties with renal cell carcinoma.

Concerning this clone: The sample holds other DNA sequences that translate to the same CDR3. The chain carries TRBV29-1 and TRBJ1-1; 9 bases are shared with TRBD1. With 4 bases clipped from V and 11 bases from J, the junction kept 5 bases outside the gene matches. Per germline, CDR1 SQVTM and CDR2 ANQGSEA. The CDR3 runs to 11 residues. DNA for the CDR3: TGCAGCGTTGTGACAGGGGGTGAGGCTTTCTTT. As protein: CSVVTGGEAFF.

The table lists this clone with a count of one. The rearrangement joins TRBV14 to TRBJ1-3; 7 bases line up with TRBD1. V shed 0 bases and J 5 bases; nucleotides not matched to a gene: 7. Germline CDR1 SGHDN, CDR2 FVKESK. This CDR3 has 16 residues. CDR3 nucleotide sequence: TGTGCCAGCAGCCAAGATTGGACAGGAGTACGAAACACCATATATTTT. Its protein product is CASSQDWTGVRNTIYF.

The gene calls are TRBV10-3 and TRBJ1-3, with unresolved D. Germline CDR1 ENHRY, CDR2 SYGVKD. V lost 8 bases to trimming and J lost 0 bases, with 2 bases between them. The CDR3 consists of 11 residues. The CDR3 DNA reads TGTGCCATCTTCTCTGGAAACACCATATATTTT. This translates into CAIFSGNTIYF.

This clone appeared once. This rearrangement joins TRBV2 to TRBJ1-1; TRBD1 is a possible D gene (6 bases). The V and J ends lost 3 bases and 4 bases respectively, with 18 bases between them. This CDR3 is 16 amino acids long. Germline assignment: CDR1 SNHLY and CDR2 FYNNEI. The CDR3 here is CASSDGGAGIGTEAFF. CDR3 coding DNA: TGTGCCAGCAGTGATGGGGGCGCGGGGATTGGCACTGAAGCTTTCTTT.

This CDR3 reads CASQGVGNEKLFF. The CDR3 DNA reads as TGTGCCTCCCAGGGGGTCGGGAATGAAAAACTGTTTTTT. The gene calls are TRBV6-6 and TRBJ1-4; TRBD1 matches at 7 bases. The CDR3 runs 13 residues. The V gene end was trimmed by 11 bases and the J gene end by 5 bases; junction bases not matched to a gene: 8. Germline V gene lookup returns CDR1 MNHNY and CDR2 SVGAGI (reference sequence).

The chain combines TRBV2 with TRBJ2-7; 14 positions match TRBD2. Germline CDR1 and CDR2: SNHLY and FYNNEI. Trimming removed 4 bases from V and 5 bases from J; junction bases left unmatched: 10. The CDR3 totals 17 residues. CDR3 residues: CASSVGRGTSGSHEQYF. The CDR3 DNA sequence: TGTGCCAGCAGTGTCGGACGGGGGACTAGCGGGAGCCACGAGCAGTACTTC. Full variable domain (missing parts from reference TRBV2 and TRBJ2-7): EPEVTQTPSHQVTQMGQEVILRCVPISNHLYFYWYRQILGQKVEFLVSFYNNEISEKSEIFDDQFSVERPDGSNFTLKIRSTKLEDSAMYFCASSVGRGTSGSHEQYFGPGTRLTVT.

As DNA, the CDR3 is TGTGCCATCAGTGAGTCGTTGGGGGGGACGAACACTGAAGCTTTCTTT. It codes for CAISESLGGTNTEAFF. The chain links TRBV10-3 to TRBJ1-1, with D possibly TRBD1 on 5 matching bases. This CDR3 comprises 16 residues. The germline CDR1 and CDR2 sequences are ENHRY and SYGVKD. V shed 0 bases and J shed 1 base, with 12 bases lying between them.

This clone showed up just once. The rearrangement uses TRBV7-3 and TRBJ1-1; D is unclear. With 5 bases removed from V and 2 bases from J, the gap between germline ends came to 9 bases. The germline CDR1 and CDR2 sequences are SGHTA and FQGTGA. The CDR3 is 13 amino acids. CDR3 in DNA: TGTGCCAGCAGCCAGCAGATAAACACTGAAGCTTTCTTT. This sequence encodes CASSQQINTEAFF. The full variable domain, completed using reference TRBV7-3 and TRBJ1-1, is GAGVSQTPSNKVTEKGKYVELRCDPISGHTALYWYRQSLGQGPEFLIYFQGTGAADDSGLPNDRFFAVRPEGSVSTLKIQRTERGDSAVYLCASSQQINTEAFFGQGTRLTVV.

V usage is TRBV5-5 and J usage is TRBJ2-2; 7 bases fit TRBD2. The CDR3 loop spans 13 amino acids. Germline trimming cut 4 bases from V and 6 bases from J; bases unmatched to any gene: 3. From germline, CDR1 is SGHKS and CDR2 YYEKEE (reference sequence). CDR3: CASSQAGSGELFF. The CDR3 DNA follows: TGTGCCAGCAGCCAAGCGGGGTCCGGGGAGCTGTTTTTT.

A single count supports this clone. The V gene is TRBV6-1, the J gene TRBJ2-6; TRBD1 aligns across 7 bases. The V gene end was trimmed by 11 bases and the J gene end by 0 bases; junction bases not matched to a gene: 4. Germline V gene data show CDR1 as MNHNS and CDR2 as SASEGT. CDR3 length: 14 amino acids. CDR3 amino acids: CASDRLSGANVLTF. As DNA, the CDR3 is TGTGCCTCGGACAGGCTCTCTGGGGCCAACGTCCTGACTTTC.

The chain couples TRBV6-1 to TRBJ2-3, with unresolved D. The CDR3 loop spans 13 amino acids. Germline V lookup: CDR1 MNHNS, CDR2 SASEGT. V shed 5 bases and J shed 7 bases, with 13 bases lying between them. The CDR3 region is CASSSLVPNTQYF. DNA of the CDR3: TGTGCCAGCAGTTCTCTGGTCCCGAATACGCAGTATTTT.

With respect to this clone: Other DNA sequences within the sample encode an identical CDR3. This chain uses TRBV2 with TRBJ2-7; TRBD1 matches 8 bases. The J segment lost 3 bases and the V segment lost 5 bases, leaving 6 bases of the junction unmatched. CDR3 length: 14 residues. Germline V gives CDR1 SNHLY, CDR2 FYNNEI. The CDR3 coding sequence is TGTGCCAGCAGTCGTGACAGGGGCCACTACGAGCAGTACTTC. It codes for CASSRDRGHYEQYF.

The CDR3 loop is CASRPGTGGYEQYF. DNA for the CDR3: TGCGCCAGCAGACCCGGGACAGGGGGCTACGAGCAGTACTTC. The gene calls are TRBV5-1 and TRBJ2-7; 11 bases are shared with TRBD1. The CDR3 runs to 14 residues. Germline V gene data show CDR1 as SGHRS and CDR2 as YFSETQ. After removal of 5 bases from V and 3 bases from J, the junction contained 4 bases not matched to a gene.

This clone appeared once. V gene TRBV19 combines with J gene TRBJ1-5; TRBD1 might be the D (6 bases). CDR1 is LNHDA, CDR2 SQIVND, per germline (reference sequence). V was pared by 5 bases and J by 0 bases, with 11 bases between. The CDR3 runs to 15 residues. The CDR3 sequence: CASSAQGYSNQPQHF. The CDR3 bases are TGTGCCAGTAGTGCACAGGGCTATAGCAATCAGCCCCAGCATTTT.

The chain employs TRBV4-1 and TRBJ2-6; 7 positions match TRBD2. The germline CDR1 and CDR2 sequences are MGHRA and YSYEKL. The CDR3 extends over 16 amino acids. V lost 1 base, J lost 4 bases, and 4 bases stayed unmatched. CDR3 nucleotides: TGCGCCAGCAGCCAAGGGGAGGGCGCAGGGGCCAACGTCCTGACTTTC. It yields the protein CASSQGEGAGANVLTF.

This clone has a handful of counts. For the CDR3, the DNA is TGTGCCACCAGCAGAGACCAGGGAGAAAAACTGTTTTTT. Translation gives CATSRDQGEKLFF. The rearrangement joins TRBV15 to TRBJ1-4; TRBD1 is a possible D gene (5 bases). In germline, CDR1 is LNHNV, CDR2 YYDKDF (reference sequence). V lost 0 bases, J lost 8 bases, and 7 bases lay in between. This CDR3 is 13 amino acids long.

CDR3 amino acids: CASSQEGQGIRNYGYTF. CDR3 sequence (DNA): TGTGCCAGCAGCCAAGAGGGACAGGGAATACGAAACTATGGCTACACCTTC. The chain couples TRBV4-2 to TRBJ1-2, with TRBD1 matching 9 bases. The CDR3 is 17 amino acids. V lost 0 bases and J lost 2; bases outside the gene matches: 7. The germline V gene encodes CDR1 LGHNA and CDR2 YNFKEQ.

Here the CDR3 DNA reads TGTGCCAGCAGCAGTGACACCTACGAGCAGTACTTC. It is translated as CASSSDTYEQYF. V usage is TRBV2 and J usage is TRBJ2-7; the D is unclear. The CDR3 totals 12 residues. Germline V gene sequence: CDR1 SNHLY, CDR2 FYNNEI. The V and J ends lost 6 bases and 2 bases respectively, with 8 bases between them.

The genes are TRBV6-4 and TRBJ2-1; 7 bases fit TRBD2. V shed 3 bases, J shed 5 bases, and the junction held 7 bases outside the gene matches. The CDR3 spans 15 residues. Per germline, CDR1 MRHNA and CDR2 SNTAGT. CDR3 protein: CASSERSGRNNEQFF. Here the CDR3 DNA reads TGTGCCAGCAGTGAACGTAGCGGGCGTAACAATGAGCAGTTCTTC.

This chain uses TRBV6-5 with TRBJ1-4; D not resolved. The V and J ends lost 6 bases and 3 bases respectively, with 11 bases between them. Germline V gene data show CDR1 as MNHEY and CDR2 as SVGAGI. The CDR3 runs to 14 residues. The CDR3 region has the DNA TGTGCCAGCAGCCTACACGGACCTAATGAAAAACTGTTTTTT. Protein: CASSLHGPNEKLFF.

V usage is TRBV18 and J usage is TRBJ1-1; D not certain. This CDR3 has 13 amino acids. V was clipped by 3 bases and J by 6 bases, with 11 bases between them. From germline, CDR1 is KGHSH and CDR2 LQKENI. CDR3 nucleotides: TGTGCCAGCTCACCGGATGGAGGAGCTGAAGCTTTCTTT. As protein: CASSPDGGAEAFF.

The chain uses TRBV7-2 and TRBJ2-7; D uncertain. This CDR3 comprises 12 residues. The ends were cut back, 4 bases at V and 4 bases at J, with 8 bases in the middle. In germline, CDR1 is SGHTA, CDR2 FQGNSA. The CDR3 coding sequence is TGTGCCAGCAGCTCAACGAGTTACGAGCAGTACTTC. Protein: CASSSTSYEQYF.